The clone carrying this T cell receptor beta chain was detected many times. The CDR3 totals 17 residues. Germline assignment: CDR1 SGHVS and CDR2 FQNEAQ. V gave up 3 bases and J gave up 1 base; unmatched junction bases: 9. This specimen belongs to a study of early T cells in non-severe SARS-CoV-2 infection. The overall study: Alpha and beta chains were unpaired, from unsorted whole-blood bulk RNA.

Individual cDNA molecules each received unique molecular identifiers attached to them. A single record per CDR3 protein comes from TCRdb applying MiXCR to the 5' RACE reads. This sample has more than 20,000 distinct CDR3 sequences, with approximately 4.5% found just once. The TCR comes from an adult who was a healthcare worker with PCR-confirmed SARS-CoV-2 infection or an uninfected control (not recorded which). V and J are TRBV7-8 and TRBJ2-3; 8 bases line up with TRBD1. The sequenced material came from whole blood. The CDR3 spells CASSFTQGAAGTDTQYF. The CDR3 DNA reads TGTGCCAGCAGCTTTACCCAGGGGGCCGCGGGCACAGATACGCAGTATTTT.